This entry lists 26 T cell receptor beta chains sequenced from one sample in a study of cytomegalovirus exposure and HLA in healthy donors. The study ran its PCR with 60 Vbeta and 13 Jbeta primers. Data came from immunoSEQ multiplex PCR; TCRdb stores just in-frame clones and leaves some out. The table includes some 78,000 clones, 80% detected once. Sample: PBMCs. Receptors were obtained from a man in his fifties in good health and CMV-seropositive.

The chain joins TRBV19 to TRBJ2-7, with 10 bases fitting TRBD1. The CDR3 has 16 residues. The J segment lost 3 bases and the V segment lost 0 bases, leaving 5 bases of the junction unmatched. Per the germline V gene, CDR1 is LNHDA and CDR2 is SQIVND (reference sequence). The CDR3 spells CASSIEAGTGVYEQYF. Here the CDR3 DNA reads TGTGCCAGTAGTATAGAAGCTGGGACAGGGGTCTACGAGCAGTACTTC.

The chain recombines TRBV5-4 with TRBJ1-2; 7 bases align to TRBD1. The CDR3 covers 14 residues. CDR1 is SGHNT and CDR2 is YYREEE in the germline V gene (reference sequence). Germline trimming cut 2 bases from V and 8 bases from J; bases unmatched to any gene: 9. The CDR3 DNA reads as TGTGCCAGCAGCTTACAGGGGATTGTGGGAGGCTACACCTTC. Its protein product is CASSLQGIVGGYTF.

This chain uses TRBV7-2 with TRBJ2-1, with TRBD2 matching 8 bases. CDR1 is SGHTA, CDR2 FQGNSA, per germline. The CDR3 has 15 amino acids. Losses at the gene ends were 3 bases for V and 6 bases for J; bases not matched to a gene: 7. CDR3 sequence reads: CASSLGLVGSNEQFF. DNA of the CDR3: TGTGCCAGCAGCTTGGGACTAGTAGGGTCCAATGAGCAGTTCTTC. The full variable domain, rest sourced from reference TRBV7-2 and TRBJ2-1, is GAGVSQSPSNKVTEKGKDVELRCDPISGHTALYWYRQSLGQGLEFLIYFQGNSAPDKSGLPSDRFSAERTGGSVSTLTIQRTQQEDSAVYLCASSLGLVGSNEQFFGPGTRLTVL.

This rearrangement joins TRBV7-8 to TRBJ2-3; TRBD2 aligns across 15 bases. The CDR3 consists of 16 residues. Trimming took 4 bases from V and 14 from J; bases not matched to a gene: 13. Per germline, CDR1 SGHVS and CDR2 FQNEAQ. CDR3 region: CASSSGLAGGPGYLYF. CDR3 nucleotides: TGTGCCAGCAGCTCTGGACTAGCGGGAGGGCCAGGGTATCTGTATTTT.

The chain combines TRBV19 with TRBJ2-1, with D tentatively TRBD1 (6 bases). CDR1 is LNHDA and CDR2 is SQIVND in the germline V gene (reference sequence). The CDR3 is made up of 13 amino acids. V dropped 7 bases and J dropped 4 bases, with 11 bases sitting between them. In nucleotides, the CDR3 is TGTGCCAGTACGGGACATGTGTACAATGAGCAGTTCTTC. Its translation: CASTGHVYNEQFF.

The rearrangement links TRBV4-1 to TRBJ2-7; possibly TRBD2 for D (6 bases). From germline, CDR1 is MGHRA and CDR2 YSYEKL. The CDR3 is 15 residues long. V was trimmed by 0 bases and J by 2 bases, leaving 11 bases between them. The CDR3 coding sequence is TGCGCCAGCAGCCAAGAGGAGCAGCGGGCCTACGAGCAGTACTTC. Translated, it gives CASSQEEQRAYEQYF.

This chain joins TRBV5-1 and TRBJ2-1; 9 positions agree with TRBD1. In germline, CDR1 is SGHRS, CDR2 YFSETQ. This CDR3 comprises 14 residues. With V trimmed by 3 bases and J by 6 bases, 4 bases remained unmatched. DNA for the CDR3: TGCGCCAGCAGCTGGGACAGGGCGCGCAATGAGCAGTTCTTC. The encoded protein is CASSWDRARNEQFF.

This clone was seen once. V gene TRBV7-6 combines with J gene TRBJ2-2; D is uncertain. Trimming cost V 5 bases and J 8 bases, with 21 bases left between them. This CDR3 comprises 16 residues. Germline V gives CDR1 SGHVS, CDR2 FNYEAQ. CDR3 region: CASSRSAVPSWGELFF. CDR3 DNA: TGTGCCAGCAGCCGATCCGCGGTCCCCTCCTGGGGGGAGCTGTTTTTT.

The chain has TRBV6-5 and TRBJ2-3, with TRBD1 identical over 9 bases. The CDR3 runs 15 residues. Trimming cost V 4 bases and J 6 bases; bases outside gene matches: 8. Germline V gene data show CDR1 as MNHEY and CDR2 as SVGAGI. The CDR3 protein is CASSSRTGEYDTQYF. For the CDR3, the DNA is TGTGCCAGCAGTTCCAGGACAGGGGAATACGATACGCAGTATTTT.

The gene calls are TRBV7-8 and TRBJ1-4, with TRBD1 matching 7 bases. Trimming took 5 bases from V and 8 from J; bases not matched to a gene: 11. Per germline, CDR1 SGHVS and CDR2 FQNEAQ. The CDR3 length is 15 residues. CDR3 residues: CASSPLQGQREKLFF. As DNA, the CDR3 is TGTGCCAGCAGCCCCTTACAGGGGCAGCGAGAAAAACTGTTTTTT. Looking up the rest from reference TRBV7-8 and TRBJ1-4 gives the full variable domain: GAGVSQSPRYKVAKRGQDVALRCDPISGHVSLFWYQQALGQGPEFLTYFQNEAQLDKSGLPSDRFFAERPEGSVSTLKIQRTQQEDSAVYLCASSPLQGQREKLFFGSGTQLSVL.

The rearrangement uses TRBV19 and TRBJ1-5, with 8 bases identical to TRBD1. Per germline, CDR1 LNHDA and CDR2 SQIVND (reference sequence). The CDR3 totals 15 residues. V trimming: 5 bases; J trimming: 8 bases; junction bases outside the gene matches: 11. The CDR3 spells CASSSETGATEPQHF. DNA of the CDR3: TGTGCCAGTAGTTCTGAGACAGGGGCTACGGAGCCCCAGCATTTT. Drawing the rest from reference TRBV19 and TRBJ1-5, the complete variable domain is DGGITQSPKYLFRKEGQNVTLSCEQNLNHDAMYWYRQDPGQGLRLIYYSQIVNDFQKGDIAEGYSVSREKKESFPLTVTSAQKNPTAFYLCASSSETGATEPQHFGDGTRLSIL.

This chain uses TRBV6-5 with TRBJ1-4; 8 bases align to TRBD1. J lost 3 bases, V lost 7 bases, and 7 bases had no gene match. The germline V gene encodes CDR1 MNHEY and CDR2 SVGAGI. The CDR3 spans 15 residues. CDR3 bases: TGTGCCAGCACCCAGGACAGGGCCCCTAATGAAAAACTGTTTTTT. It specifies CASTQDRAPNEKLFF.

The sample holds one count of this clone. The chain carries TRBV19 and TRBJ1-1, with 7 bases identical to TRBD1. Germline loops: CDR1 LNHDA, CDR2 SQIVND (reference sequence). The CDR3 runs to 14 residues. Trimming removed 6 bases from V and 1 base from J; junction bases left unmatched: 5. Here the CDR3 reads CASRLRTGNTEAFF. The CDR3, as DNA: TGTGCCAGTAGATTACGGACAGGGAACACTGAAGCTTTCTTT.

The chain joins TRBV5-1 to TRBJ1-2; D possibly corresponds to TRBD1 (5 bases). Germline loops: CDR1 SGHRS, CDR2 YFSETQ. The CDR3 is 18 residues long. V lost 4 bases to trimming and J lost 2 bases, with 24 bases between them. CDR3: CASSTGGSGYSINYGYTF. The CDR3 DNA follows: TGCGCCAGCAGCACTGGGGGGTCAGGCTACTCGATAAACTATGGCTACACCTTC.

The chain combines TRBV7-3 with TRBJ1-1; D is ambiguous. The CDR3 runs 13 residues. Germline V CDR1 and CDR2: SGHTA, FQGTGA. Between the trimmed V and J ends, which lost 2 bases and 0 bases, there was a span of 4 bases. The CDR3 sequence: CASSLEVNTEAFF. The CDR3 region has the DNA TGTGCCAGCAGCTTAGAGGTGAACACTGAAGCTTTCTTT. The entire variable domain, with the rest obtained from reference TRBV7-3 and TRBJ1-1, is as follows: GAGVSQTPSNKVTEKGKYVELRCDPISGHTALYWYRQSLGQGPEFLIYFQGTGAADDSGLPNDRFFAVRPEGSVSTLKIQRTERGDSAVYLCASSLEVNTEAFFGQGTRLTVV.

This clone showed up just a few times. The chain employs TRBV30 and TRBJ1-5; D uncertain. Trimming shortened V by 1 base and J by 3 bases, and 7 bases separated the two germline ends. The germline V gene has CDR1 GTSNPN and CDR2 SVGIG (reference sequence). The CDR3 is 13 residues long. The CDR3 spells CAWSGSVNQPQHF. The CDR3 bases are TGTGCCTGGAGTGGGTCAGTCAATCAGCCCCAGCATTTT.

The V gene is TRBV5-6, the J gene TRBJ2-7; a possible D gene is TRBD2 (5 bases). The V end was cut by 6 bases, the J end by 1 base, with 8 bases between. Germline CDR1 and CDR2: SGHDT and YYEEEE. The CDR3 has 12 amino acids. The CDR3 region has the DNA TGTGCCAGCATGGGGAGTTCCTACGAGCAGTACTTC. Protein: CASMGSSYEQYF.

In DNA form, the CDR3 reads TGCGCCAGCAGCCAAGTACAGGGCACAGATACGCAGTATTTT. Amino acid sequence: CASSQVQGTDTQYF. V usage is TRBV4-1 and J usage is TRBJ2-3; TRBD1 might be the D (5 bases). V was trimmed by 1 base and J by 1 base, leaving 6 bases between them. Germline-derived CDR1 and CDR2 are MGHRA and YSYEKL. The CDR3 loop spans 14 amino acids.

CDR3 amino acids: CASSGQPEYLIHEQFF. DNA for the CDR3: TGTGCCAGCTCAGGTCAGCCGGAATACCTTATCCATGAGCAGTTCTTC. The chain carries TRBV9 and TRBJ2-1; D is ambiguous. Between the trimmed V and J ends, which lost 7 bases and 8 bases, there was a span of 25 bases. CDR1 is SGDLS and CDR2 is YYNGEE in the germline V gene. The CDR3 is made up of 16 amino acids.

The V and J genes are TRBV29-1 and TRBJ1-5, with TRBD1 identical over 9 bases. V shed 6 bases and J 3 bases; nucleotides not matched to a gene: 3. Germline V gene sequence: CDR1 SQVTM, CDR2 ANQGSEA. CDR3 length equals 13 residues. DNA for the CDR3: TGCAGCGTCCGGACAGGGGCCAATCAGCCCCAGCATTTT. This translates into CSVRTGANQPQHF.

This clone has more than one count but fewer than ten. The chain has TRBV6-5 and TRBJ2-7; 13 positions match TRBD2. Germline V gives CDR1 MNHEY, CDR2 SVGAGI. J gave up 2 bases and V 7 bases, and 2 bases lay outside the gene matches. This CDR3 comprises 14 residues. The CDR3 spells CASTGLAGAYEQYF. In DNA form, the CDR3 reads TGTGCCAGCACCGGACTAGCGGGAGCCTACGAGCAGTACTTC.

V and J are TRBV18 and TRBJ2-3; D not resolved. Per germline, CDR1 KGHSH and CDR2 LQKENI. V lost 6 bases and J 6 bases, leaving 10 bases between the germline ends. The length of the CDR3 is 12 residues. CDR3 sequence (DNA): TGTGCCAGCTCCAGTCAGGCGGATACGCAGTATTTT. Translation: CASSSQADTQYF. The full variable domain, rest sourced from reference TRBV18 and TRBJ2-3, is NAGVMQNPRHLVRRRGQEARLRCSPMKGHSHVYWYRQLPEEGLKFMVYLQKENIIDESGMPKERFSAEFPKEGPSILRIQQVVRGDSAAYFCASSSQADTQYFGPGTRLTVL.

This clone was counted only a few times. The CDR3 protein is CASSEESIQPQHF. The CDR3 nucleotides are TGTGCCAGCAGTGAAGAATCTATCCAGCCCCAGCATTTT. V gene TRBV6-1 combines with J gene TRBJ1-5; no reliable D call. Per germline, CDR1 MNHNS and CDR2 SASEGT. V shed 1 base and J shed 7 bases, with 8 bases lying between them. The CDR3 has 13 residues.

This clone was detected only once. The J gene is TRBJ2-7, the V gene TRBV5-1; 8 nucleotides line up with TRBD1. The CDR3 totals 14 residues. Trimming cost V 3 bases and J 2 bases; bases outside gene matches: 4. Germline CDR1 and CDR2: SGHRS and YFSETQ. CDR3 nucleotide sequence: TGCGCCAGCAGCTACCGGGACAGGACCTACGAGCAGTACTTC. It specifies CASSYRDRTYEQYF. The full variable domain, its missing parts supplied by reference TRBV5-1 and TRBJ2-7, is KAGVTQTPRYLIKTRGQQVTLSCSPISGHRSVSWYQQTPGQGLQFLFEYFSETQRNKGNFPGRFSGRQFSNSRSEMNVSTLELGDSALYLCASSYRDRTYEQYFGPGTRLTVT.

The CDR3 bases are TGTGCCAGTAGTAAACAGGGGGGGGCCTCCTACGAGCAGTACTTC. Amino acid sequence: CASSKQGGASYEQYF. The chain has TRBV19 and TRBJ2-7, with D maybe TRBD1 (8 bases). V lost 4 bases and J lost 0, with 13 bases in between. The CDR3 runs 15 residues. Germline V lookup: CDR1 LNHDA, CDR2 SQIVND (reference sequence). Based on the CDR3 plus reference TRBV19 and TRBJ2-7, the full variable domain is DGGITQSPKYLFRKEGQNVTLSCEQNLNHDAMYWYRQDPGQGLRLIYYSQIVNDFQKGDIAEGYSVSREKKESFPLTVTSAQKNPTAFYLCASSKQGGASYEQYFGPGTRLTVT.

The chain carries TRBV30 and TRBJ1-4, with 10 bases fitting TRBD1. This CDR3 is 15 amino acids long. CDR1 and CDR2 from the germline V gene are GTSNPN and SVGIG (reference sequence). V gave up 2 bases and J gave up 8 bases; unmatched junction bases: 8. DNA of the CDR3: TGTGCCTGGAGTTCCTTCGGACAGGGGGGAGAAAAACTGTTTTTT. The encoded protein is CAWSSFGQGGEKLFF.